Described below is a single T cell receptor (beta chain) sequence and its context. This entry is derived from a study of blood T cell repertoires in COVID-19. In the study overall: PBMCs, B-cell-depleted T cells, or T cells were the source of the cDNA or gDNA that made up the material.

In Seattle, patients joined the study during active infection and were tracked longitudinally. Libraries were prepared by immunoSEQ multiplex PCR; TCRdb keeps only in-frame clonotypes and omits some of them. The data hold 250,000 to 400,000 clones, with 70% to 90% observed a single time. Sequencing used peripheral blood. The clonotype originates from a woman aged 25 to 39 with COVID-19, enrolled during active disease.

CDR3 in amino acids: CASSLYGVVDEKLFF. The CDR3 bases are TGTGCCAGCAGCCTTTACGGGGTTGTGGATGAAAAACTGTTTTTT. V and J are TRBV5-5 and TRBJ1-4; D is ambiguous. This CDR3 contains 15 residues. V gave up 4 bases and J gave up 6 bases, with 16 bases separating them. The germline CDR1 and CDR2 sequences are SGHKS and YYEKEE (reference sequence). The full variable domain, its missing parts supplied by reference TRBV5-5 and TRBJ1-4, is DAGVTQSPTHLIKTRGQQVTLRCSPISGHKSVSWYQQVLGQGPQFIFQYYEKEERGRGNFPDRFSARQFPNYSSELNVNALLLGDSALYLCASSLYGVVDEKLFFGSGTQLSVL.